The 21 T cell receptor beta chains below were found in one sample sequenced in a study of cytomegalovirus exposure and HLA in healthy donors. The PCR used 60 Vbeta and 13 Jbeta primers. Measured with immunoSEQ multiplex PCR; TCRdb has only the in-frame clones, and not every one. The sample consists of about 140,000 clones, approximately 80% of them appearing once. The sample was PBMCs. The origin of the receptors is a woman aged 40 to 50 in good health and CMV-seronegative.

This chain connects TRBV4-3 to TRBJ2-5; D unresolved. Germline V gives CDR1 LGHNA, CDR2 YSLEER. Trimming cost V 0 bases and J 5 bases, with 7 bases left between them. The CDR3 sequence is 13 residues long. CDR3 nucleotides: TGCGCCAGCAGCCAAGATCCTGAGGAGACCCAGTACTTC. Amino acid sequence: CASSQDPEETQYF.

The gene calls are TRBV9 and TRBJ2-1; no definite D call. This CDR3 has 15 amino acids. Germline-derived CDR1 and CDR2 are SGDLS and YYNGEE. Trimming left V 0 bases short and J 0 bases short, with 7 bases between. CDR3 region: CASSVDTSSYNEQFF. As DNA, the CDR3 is TGTGCCAGCAGCGTAGATACGAGCTCCTACAATGAGCAGTTCTTC.

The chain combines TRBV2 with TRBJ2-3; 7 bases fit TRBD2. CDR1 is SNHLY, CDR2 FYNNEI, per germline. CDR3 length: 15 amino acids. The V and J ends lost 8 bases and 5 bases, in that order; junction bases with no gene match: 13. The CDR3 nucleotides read TGTGCCAGCCCCCTGGGAGGGCCGAGTGGAGATACGCAGTATTTT. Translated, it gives CASPLGGPSGDTQYF.

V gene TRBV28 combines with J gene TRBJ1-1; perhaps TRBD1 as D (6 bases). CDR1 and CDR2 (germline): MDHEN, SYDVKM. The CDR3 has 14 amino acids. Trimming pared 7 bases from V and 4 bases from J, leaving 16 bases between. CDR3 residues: CASIGGASGTEAFF. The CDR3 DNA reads TGTGCCAGCATTGGGGGGGCGTCGGGCACTGAAGCTTTCTTT.

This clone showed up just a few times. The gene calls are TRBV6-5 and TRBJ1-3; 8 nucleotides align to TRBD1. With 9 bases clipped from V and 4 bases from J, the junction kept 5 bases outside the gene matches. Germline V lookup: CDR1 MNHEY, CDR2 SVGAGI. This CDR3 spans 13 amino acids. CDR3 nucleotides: TGTGCCAGAAAGGACAGGGCCGGAAACACCATATATTTT. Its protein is CARKDRAGNTIYF.

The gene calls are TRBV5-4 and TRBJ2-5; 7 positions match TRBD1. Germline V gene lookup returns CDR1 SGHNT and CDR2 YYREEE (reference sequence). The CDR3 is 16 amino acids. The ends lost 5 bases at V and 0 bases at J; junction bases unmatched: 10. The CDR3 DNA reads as TGTGCCAGCAGTTTGCCGACAGGGAGAGACCAAGAGACCCAGTACTTC. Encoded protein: CASSLPTGRDQETQYF. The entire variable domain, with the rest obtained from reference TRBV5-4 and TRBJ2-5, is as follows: ETGVTQSPTHLIKTRGQQVTLRCSSQSGHNTVSWYQQALGQGPQFIFQYYREEENGRGNFPPRFSGLQFPNYSSELNVNALELDDSALYLCASSLPTGRDQETQYFGPGTRLLVL.

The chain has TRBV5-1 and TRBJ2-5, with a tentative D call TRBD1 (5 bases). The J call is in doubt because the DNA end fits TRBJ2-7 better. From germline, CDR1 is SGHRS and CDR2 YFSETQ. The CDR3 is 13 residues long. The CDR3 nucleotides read TGCGCCAGCAGCTTGGACAGGACGTACGAGCAGTACTTC. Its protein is CASSLDRTYEQYF.

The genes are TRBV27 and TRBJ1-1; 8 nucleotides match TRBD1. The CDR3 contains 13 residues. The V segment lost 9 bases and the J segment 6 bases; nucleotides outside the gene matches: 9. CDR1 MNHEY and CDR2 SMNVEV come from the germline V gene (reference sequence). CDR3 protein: CASRTGFIAEAFF. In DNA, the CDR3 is TGTGCCAGTCGGACAGGGTTTATTGCTGAAGCTTTCTTT.

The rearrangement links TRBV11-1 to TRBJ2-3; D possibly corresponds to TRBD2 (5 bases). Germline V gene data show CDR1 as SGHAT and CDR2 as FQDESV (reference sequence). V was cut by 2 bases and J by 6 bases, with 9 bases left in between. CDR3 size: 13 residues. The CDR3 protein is CASSLLEGDTQYF. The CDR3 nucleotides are TGTGCCAGCAGCTTATTAGAGGGTGATACGCAGTATTTT.

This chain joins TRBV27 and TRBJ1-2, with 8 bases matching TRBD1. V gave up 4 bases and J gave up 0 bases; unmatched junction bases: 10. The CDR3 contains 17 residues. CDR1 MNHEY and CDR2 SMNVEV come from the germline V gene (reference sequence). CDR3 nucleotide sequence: TGTGCCAGCAGTTCCCAGGGGGCGCAGAATGCTAACTATGGCTACACCTTC. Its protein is CASSSQGAQNANYGYTF.

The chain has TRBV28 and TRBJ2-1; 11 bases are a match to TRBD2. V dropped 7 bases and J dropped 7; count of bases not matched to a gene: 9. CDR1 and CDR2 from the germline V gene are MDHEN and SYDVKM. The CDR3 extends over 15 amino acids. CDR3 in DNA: TGTGCCAGCATCAATAGCGGGAGGGCCGGAAATGAGCAGTTCTTC. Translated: CASINSGRAGNEQFF.

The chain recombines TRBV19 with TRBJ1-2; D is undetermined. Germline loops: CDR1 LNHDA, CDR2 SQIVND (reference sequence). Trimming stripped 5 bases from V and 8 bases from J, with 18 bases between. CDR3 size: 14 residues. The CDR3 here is CASSPNSLGAGYTF. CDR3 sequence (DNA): TGTGCCAGTAGTCCGAACAGCCTTGGCGCGGGCTACACCTTC.

This CDR3 is CASRYRQGGANVLTF. As DNA, the CDR3 is TGTGCCAGCAGGTACCGACAGGGTGGGGCCAACGTCCTGACTTTC. This chain uses TRBV6-6 with TRBJ2-6, with 7 nucleotides matching TRBD1. Germline V lookup: CDR1 MNHNY, CDR2 SVGAGI (reference sequence). The CDR3 length is 15 residues. J was trimmed by 3 bases and V by 6 bases; bases with no gene match: 5.

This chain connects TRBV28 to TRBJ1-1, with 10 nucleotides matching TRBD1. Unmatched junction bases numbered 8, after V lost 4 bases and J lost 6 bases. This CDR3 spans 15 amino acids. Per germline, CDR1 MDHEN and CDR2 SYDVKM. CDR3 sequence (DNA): TGTGCCAGCAGTTCGGCCTTGGGGACAGGGGCTGAAGCTTTCTTT. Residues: CASSSALGTGAEAFF. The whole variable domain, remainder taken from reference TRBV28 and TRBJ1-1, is DVKVTQSSRYLVKRTGEKVFLECVQDMDHENMFWYRQDPGLGLRLIYFSYDVKMKEKGDIPEGYSVSREKKERFSLILESASTNQTSMYLCASSSALGTGAEAFFGQGTRLTVV.

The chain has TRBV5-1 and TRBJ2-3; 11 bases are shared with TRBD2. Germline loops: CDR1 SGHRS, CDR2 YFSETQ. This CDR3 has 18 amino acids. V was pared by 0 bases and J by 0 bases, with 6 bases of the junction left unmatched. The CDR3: CASSLGRLAGISTDTQYF. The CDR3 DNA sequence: TGCGCCAGCAGCTTGGGACGACTAGCGGGAATTAGCACAGATACGCAGTATTTT.

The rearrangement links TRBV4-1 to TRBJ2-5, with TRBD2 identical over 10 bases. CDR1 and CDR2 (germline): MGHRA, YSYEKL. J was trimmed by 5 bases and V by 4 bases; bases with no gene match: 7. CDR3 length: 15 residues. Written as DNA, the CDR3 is TGCGCCAGCAGCCCCCATAGCGGGGGGCTGGAGACCCAGTACTTC. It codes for CASSPHSGGLETQYF.

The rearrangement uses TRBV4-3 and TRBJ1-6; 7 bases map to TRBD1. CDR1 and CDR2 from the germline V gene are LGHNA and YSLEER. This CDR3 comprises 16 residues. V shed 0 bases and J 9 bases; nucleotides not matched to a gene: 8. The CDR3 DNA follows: TGCGCCAGCAGCCAAGATAGGACAGGTGGGACTTCACCCCTCCACTTT. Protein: CASSQDRTGGTSPLHF.

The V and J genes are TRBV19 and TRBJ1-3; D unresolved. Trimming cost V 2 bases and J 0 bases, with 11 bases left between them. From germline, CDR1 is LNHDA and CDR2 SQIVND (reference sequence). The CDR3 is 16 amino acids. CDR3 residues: CASSILPLNSGNTIYF. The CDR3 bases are TGTGCCAGTAGTATATTGCCACTGAACTCTGGAAACACCATATATTTT.

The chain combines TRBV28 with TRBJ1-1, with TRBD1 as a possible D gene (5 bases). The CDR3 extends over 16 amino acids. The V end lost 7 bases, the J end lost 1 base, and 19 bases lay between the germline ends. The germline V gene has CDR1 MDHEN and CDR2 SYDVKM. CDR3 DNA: TGTGCCAGCAACGTCGGAACAGGCCCGTGGAACACTGAAGCTTTCTTT. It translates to CASNVGTGPWNTEAFF.

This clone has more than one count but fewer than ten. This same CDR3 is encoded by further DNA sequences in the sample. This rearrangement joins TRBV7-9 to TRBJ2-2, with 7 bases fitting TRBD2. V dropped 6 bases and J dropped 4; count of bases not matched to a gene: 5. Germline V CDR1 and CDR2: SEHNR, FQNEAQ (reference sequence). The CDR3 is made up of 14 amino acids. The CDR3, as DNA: TGTGCCAGCAGTTTGTCGGGGGGCACCGGGGAGCTGTTTTTT. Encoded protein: CASSLSGGTGELFF.

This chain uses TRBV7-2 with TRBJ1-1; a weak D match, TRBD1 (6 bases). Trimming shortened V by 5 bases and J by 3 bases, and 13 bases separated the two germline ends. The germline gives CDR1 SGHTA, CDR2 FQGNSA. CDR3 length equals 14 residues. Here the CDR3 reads CASSLQQGYTEAFF. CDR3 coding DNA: TGTGCCAGCAGCCTACAACAGGGTTACACTGAAGCTTTCTTT.